These T cell receptor beta chains were read from a single sample in a study of regulatory T cells in long-lasting Graves disease. A single record per CDR3 protein comes from TCRdb applying MiXCR to the multiplex PCR reads. The data contain a few hundred thousand distinct CDR3 sequences, less than 25% of them singletons. Sequencing was performed on peripheral blood mononuclear cells (PBMCs), taken when the disease was refractory, from a patient treated with antithyroid drugs. These receptors were taken from a female donor with Graves disease. CDR3s include the opening cysteine and the closing phenylalanine or tryptophan. The D gene is left open where the match is weak. Clone sizes are given selectively: once, few, many, or a class where the clone is expanded.

>TRBV28|TRBJ2-7|TRBD1|many
CASRGQGAREQYF
TGTGCCAGCAGAGGACAGGGGGCGAGAGAGCAGTACTTC
>TRBV5-6|TRBJ2-2|-|few
CASNLMTSAGELFF
TGTGCCAGCAACCTAATGACTAGTGCCGGGGAGCTGTTTTTT
>TRBV5-1|TRBJ2-7|TRBD2|few
CASSPRVTSGKVYEQYF
TGCGCCAGCAGCCCCCGGGTGACTAGCGGGAAGGTCTACGAGCAGTACTTC
>TRBV10-3|TRBJ2-5|-|-
CAISDPRGDQETQYF
TGTGCCATCAGTGATCCTAGGGGTGACCAAGAGACCCAGTACTTC
>TRBV19|TRBJ1-2|-|-
CASSPTGTGAAYGYTF
TGTGCCAGTAGTCCAACCGGGACCGGAGCCGCGTATGGCTACACCTTC
>TRBV27|TRBJ2-5|-|many
CASIPRGGGETQYF
TGTGCCAGCATTCCCAGGGGGGGAGGAGAGACCCAGTACTTC
>TRBV28|TRBJ2-7|TRBD2|many
CASSAIAGVSYEQYF
TGTGCCAGCAGTGCGATAGCGGGCGTCTCCTACGAGCAGTACTTC
>TRBV24-1|TRBJ2-3|-|-
CATSGWGSTDTQYF
TGTGCCACCAGTGGGTGGGGGAGCACAGATACGCAGTATTTT
>TRBV7-9|TRBJ2-3|TRBD1|few
CASSSTGAGTDTQYF
TGTGCCAGCAGCTCGACAGGGGCGGGCACAGATACGCAGTATTTT
>TRBV20-1|TRBJ2-7|TRBD1|-
CSAEDSGTARYEQYF
TGCAGTGCTGAAGATTCCGGGACAGCCCGCTACGAGCAGTACTTC
>TRBV30|TRBJ2-7|TRBD1|-
CAWSAGTGYEQYF
TGTGCCTGGAGCGCGGGGACAGGTTACGAGCAGTACTTC
>TRBV7-9|TRBJ2-7|-|-
CASSSRGDPSYEQYF
TGTGCCAGCAGCTCCCGCGGGGACCCATCCTACGAGCAGTACTTC
>TRBV20-1|TRBJ2-5|-|few
CSWARGRGETQYF
TGCAGTTGGGCCCGGGGGAGAGGGGAGACCCAGTACTTC
>TRBV10-3|TRBJ2-2|TRBD2|-
CAISSLAGNTGELFF
TGTGCCATCAGTTCCCTAGCGGGAAACACCGGGGAGCTGTTTTTT
>TRBV5-1|TRBJ1-1|TRBD1|few
CASSFRDRGLYTEAFF
TGCGCCAGCAGCTTCCGGGACAGGGGGCTTTACACTGAAGCTTTCTTT
>TRBV7-2|TRBJ1-2|TRBD1|few
CASSYDRDRGSAGYTF
TGTGCCAGCAGCTACGACCGGGACAGGGGAAGCGCTGGCTACACCTTC
>TRBV19|TRBJ1-3|-|-
CATLKGAGNTIYF
TGTGCCACCCTCAAGGGGGCTGGAAACACCATATATTTT
>TRBV6-2/TRBV6-3|TRBJ1-5|-|few
CASSYANRVHQPQHF
TGTGCCAGCAGTTACGCGAACAGGGTCCATCAGCCCCAGCATTTT
>TRBV5-4|TRBJ2-3|TRBD1|-
CASSDGQGRTDTQYF
TGTGCCAGCAGCGACGGACAGGGACGCACAGATACGCAGTATTTT
>TRBV7-2|TRBJ2-7|-|many
CASSPLVSLRRSYEQYF
TGTGCCAGCAGCCCCCTCGTTAGTTTGAGACGGTCCTACGAGCAGTACTTC
>TRBV7-9|TRBJ2-7|-|many
CASSLVSYEQYF
TGTGCCAGCAGCTTAGTCAGCTACGAGCAGTACTTC
>TRBV28|TRBJ2-7|TRBD1|-
CASSFPGTGVYEQYF
TGTGCCAGCAGTTTTCCCGGGACAGGTGTATACGAGCAGTACTTC
>TRBV20-1|TRBJ1-1|TRBD1|-
CSGRRDRGPEAFF
TGCAGTGGCCGCCGGGACAGGGGGCCTGAAGCTTTCTTT
>TRBV28|TRBJ2-5|-|-
CASSLGGGAETQYF
TGTGCCAGCAGCTTGGGGGGGGGCGCCGAGACCCAGTACTTC
>TRBV3-1|TRBJ2-2|-|-
CASSHRQIRNTGELFF
TGTGCCAGCAGCCACCGACAGATAAGGAACACCGGGGAGCTGTTTTTT
>TRBV4-3|TRBJ2-5|TRBD1|few
CASSQWDRGLETQYF
TGCGCCAGCAGCCAATGGGACAGGGGATTGGAGACCCAGTACTTC
>TRBV2|TRBJ1-3|-|-
CASSEGQHSGNTIYF
TGTGCCAGCAGCGAAGGACAGCACTCTGGAAACACCATATATTTT
>TRBV2|TRBJ1-1|-|many
CASSEFVGGGLGTEAFF
TGTGCCAGCAGTGAATTCGTGGGCGGAGGTCTCGGCACTGAAGCTTTCTTT
>TRBV7-2|TRBJ2-7|-|-
CASSLSGAAYEQYF
TGTGCCAGCAGCTTATCGGGTGCGGCCTACGAGCAGTACTTC
>TRBV3-1|TRBJ1-3|-|-
CASSLMWGEDYSGNTIYF
TGTGCCAGCAGCCTCATGTGGGGGGAGGACTATTCTGGAAACACCATATATTTT
>TRBV7-8|TRBJ2-7|TRBD2|many
CASNDREGPYEQYF
TGTGCCAGCAACGACCGGGAGGGCCCCTACGAGCAGTACTTC
>TRBV20-1|TRBJ2-2|TRBD2|-
CSARRGDTGELFF
TGCAGTGCTAGGCGGGGGGACACCGGGGAGCTGTTTTTT
>TRBV27|TRBJ1-5|-|many
CASSLRQNNQPQHF
TGTGCCAGCAGTTTAAGGCAGAATAATCAGCCCCAGCATTTT
>TRBV4-1|TRBJ2-2|-|-
CASSQGPGLGELFF
TGCGCCAGCAGCCAGGGGCCGGGCCTCGGGGAGCTGTTTTTT
>TRBV7-2|TRBJ1-4|-|many
CASSLEQWRWRTNEKLFF
TGTGCCAGCAGCTTAGAGCAGTGGCGGTGGAGGACTAATGAAAAACTGTTTTTT
>TRBV6-1|TRBJ1-2|-|many
CASSALPKTYGYTF
TGTGCCAGCAGTGCTCTGCCCAAAACATATGGCTACACCTTC
>TRBV19|TRBJ2-7|-|many
CASSIGPLTYEQYF
TGTGCCAGTAGTATTGGGCCCTTAACCTACGAGCAGTACTTC
>TRBV5-1|TRBJ2-2|-|few
CASSSQITGELFF
TGCGCCAGCAGCTCGCAAATAACCGGGGAGCTGTTTTTT
>TRBV3-1|TRBJ2-6|-|once
CACSHMRPGANVLTF
TGTGCCTGCAGCCATATGAGGCCTGGGGCCAACGTCCTGACTTTC
>TRBV12-5|TRBJ1-1|-|many
CASSLGPMNTEAFF
TGTGCGAGTTCCCTGGGCCCGATGAACACTGAAGCTTTCTTT
>TRBV7-2|TRBJ2-2|-|-
CASSLIPGSAGELFF
TGTGCCAGCAGCTTAATCCCAGGGTCCGCCGGGGAGCTGTTTTTT
>TRBV18|TRBJ1-1|-|-
CASSPRAPGTEAFF
TGTGCCAGCTCACCAAGGGCCCCGGGCACTGAAGCTTTCTTT
>TRBV7-2|TRBJ2-7|-|-
CASSSGLQASLYEQYF
TGTGCCAGCAGCTCTGGACTTCAAGCTTCCCTCTACGAGCAGTACTTC